These 18 T cell receptor beta chains originate from one sample sequenced in a study of blood T cell repertoires in COVID-19. Sequenced by immunoSEQ multiplex PCR; TCRdb stores in-frame clones only, minus some. The top ten hold 2% to 2.5% of the sample, which has about 220,000 clones, about 80% seen once. The sequenced sample was peripheral blood. These TCRs come from a woman aged 55-70 years with acute or convalescent COVID-19.

With regard to this clone: The sample carries other DNA sequences with the same CDR3. This sequence joins TRBV3-1 (or the pseudogene TRBV3-2) and TRBJ2-3; 7 bases agree with TRBD2. Germline CDR1 and CDR2: LGHDT and YNNKEL (reference sequence). J lost 1 base, V lost 1 base, and 5 bases had no gene match. The length of the CDR3 is 16 residues. The CDR3 coding sequence is TGTGCCAGCAGCCAAGGTTCTAGCGGACGCACAGATACGCAGTATTTT. Translated: CASSQGSSGRTDTQYF.

This chain joins TRBV9 and TRBJ2-7; no firm D call. V shed 4 bases and J shed 1 base, with 12 bases lying between them. CDR1 and CDR2 from the germline V gene are SGDLS and YYNGEE. This CDR3 is built from 14 residues. CDR3 DNA sequence: TGTGCCAGCAGCACTCACCCCGATTCCTACGAGCAGTACTTC. Its protein is CASSTHPDSYEQYF.

This clone was detected a few times. V and J are TRBV4-1 and TRBJ2-5; D remains ambiguous. The CDR3 runs to 14 residues. With 0 bases removed from V and 0 bases from J, the gap between germline ends came to 5 bases. From germline, CDR1 is MGHRA and CDR2 YSYEKL. The CDR3 loop is CASSQDQYQETQYF. For the CDR3, the DNA is TGCGCCAGCAGCCAAGATCAGTACCAAGAGACCCAGTACTTC.

This chain uses TRBV3-1 (or the pseudogene TRBV3-2) with TRBJ2-1; 11 positions match TRBD2. V shed 3 bases and J 12 bases; nucleotides not matched to a gene: 10. CDR1 and CDR2 (germline): LGHDT, YNNKEL (reference sequence). The CDR3 runs 15 residues. CDR3 DNA: TGTGCCAGCAGCCATATAACTAGCGGGGGAGTAGGGCAGTTCTTC. Translated, it gives CASSHITSGGVGQFF.

The rearrangement uses TRBV15 and TRBJ2-5, with D possibly being TRBD1 (5 bases). The CDR3 totals 18 residues. Germline V gene lookup returns CDR1 LNHNV and CDR2 YYDKDF (reference sequence). Deletions cut 0 bases from V and 1 base from J, with 18 bases between. For the CDR3, the DNA is TGTGCCACCAGCAGAGATTGGGGCGAACTACGATTCCAAGAGACCCAGTACTTC. Translated, it gives CATSRDWGELRFQETQYF.

The V call is TRBV7-9, the J call TRBJ2-7; 9 nucleotides line up with TRBD1. Germline V gene data show CDR1 as SEHNR and CDR2 as FQNEAQ (reference sequence). The CDR3 contains 13 residues. Trimming cost V 6 bases and J 4 bases; bases outside gene matches: 4. The CDR3 sequence is CASRSGTGYEQYF. In DNA, the CDR3 is TGTGCCAGCAGATCCGGGACAGGGTACGAGCAGTACTTC.

This clone occurred once. The chain uses TRBV9 and TRBJ2-6; D remains unclear. The V end was cut by 5 bases, the J end by 1 base, with 4 bases between. This CDR3 is built from 13 residues. The germline gives CDR1 SGDLS, CDR2 YYNGEE. CDR3: CASRSSGANVLTF. The CDR3, as DNA: TGTGCCAGCAGGTCGTCTGGGGCCAACGTCCTGACTTTC.

This CDR3 is CASSAEAGVTEAFF. In DNA form, the CDR3 reads TGTGCCAGCAGCGCGGAGGCAGGGGTCACTGAAGCTTTCTTT. V usage is TRBV7-8 and J usage is TRBJ1-1; perhaps TRBD1 as D (6 bases). V lost 5 bases, J lost 4 bases, and 14 bases lay in between. CDR1 and CDR2 from the germline V gene are SGHVS and FQNEAQ. This CDR3 region has 14 residues.

This sequence joins TRBV3-1 (or the pseudogene TRBV3-2) and TRBJ2-7; tentatively, D is TRBD2 (5 bases). Trimming took off 4 bases at V and 3 bases at J, with 22 bases between the two ends. Per germline, CDR1 LGHDT and CDR2 YNNKEL (reference sequence). This CDR3 has 17 amino acids. The CDR3 nucleotides are TGTGCCAGCAGCCCAAACCCCAGAAGGGAGCCCAACTACGAGCAGTACTTC. Protein sequence: CASSPNPRREPNYEQYF.

The chain is built from TRBV6-5 and TRBJ1-1; 9 bases are a match to TRBD1. CDR3 length: 15 residues. CDR1 and CDR2 (germline): MNHEY, SVGAGI. V was clipped by 6 bases and J by 4 bases; unmatched bases: 9. CDR3 sequence reads: CASRTGQGLSTEAFF. As DNA, the CDR3 is TGTGCCAGCAGAACGGGACAGGGATTATCCACTGAAGCTTTCTTT.

The rearrangement joins TRBV14 to TRBJ2-5, with 7 bases aligning to TRBD2. Per germline, CDR1 SGHDN and CDR2 FVKESK. The V segment lost 4 bases and the J segment 3 bases; nucleotides outside the gene matches: 5. The CDR3 totals 14 residues. CDR3 sequence: CASSPRAGKETQYF. The DNA for the CDR3 is TGTGCCAGCAGCCCGAGAGCGGGGAAAGAGACCCAGTACTTC. Combining the CDR3 with reference TRBV14 and TRBJ2-5 gives the whole variable domain EAGVTQFPSHSVIEKGQTVTLRCDPISGHDNLYWYRRVMGKEIKFLLHFVKESKQDESGMPNNRFLAERTGGTYSTLKVQPAELEDSGVYFCASSPRAGKETQYFGPGTRLLVL.

This sequence joins TRBV29-1 and TRBJ2-3, with D perhaps matching TRBD2 (5 bases). Trimming stripped 2 bases from V and 6 bases from J, with 9 bases between. The CDR3 has 12 amino acids. The germline CDR1 and CDR2 sequences are SQVTM and ANQGSEA. The CDR3 is CSVERGTDTQYF. The CDR3 DNA follows: TGCAGCGTTGAACGGGGTACCGATACGCAGTATTTT.

This clone was seen just once. V and J are TRBV5-5 and TRBJ2-2, with 7 positions matching TRBD1. The CDR3 is 14 amino acids. The J segment lost 0 bases and the V segment lost 7 bases, leaving 3 bases of the junction unmatched. Per the germline V gene, CDR1 is SGHKS and CDR2 is YYEKEE (reference sequence). CDR3 DNA sequence: TGTGCCAGCGGGGACAGCACGAACACCGGGGAGCTGTTTTTT. Translating it yields CASGDSTNTGELFF.

V is TRBV7-9 and J is TRBJ2-2, with 9 bases that match TRBD1. Germline CDR1 SEHNR, CDR2 FQNEAQ (reference sequence). The CDR3 runs 16 residues. V gave up 6 bases and J gave up 2 bases; unmatched junction bases: 7. The CDR3 DNA sequence: TGTGCCAGCAGATATACGGGACAGGGCAACACCGGGGAGCTGTTTTTT. Its protein product is CASRYTGQGNTGELFF.

The gene calls are TRBV5-4 and TRBJ1-1; D is unclear. This CDR3 contains 14 residues. Trimming pared 1 base from V and 5 bases from J, leaving 12 bases between. CDR1 SGHNT and CDR2 YYREEE come from the germline V gene (reference sequence). The chain's CDR3 is CASSLNSEETEAFF. CDR3 coding DNA: TGTGCCAGCAGCTTGAACTCGGAGGAGACTGAAGCTTTCTTT.

This sequence joins TRBV4-2 and TRBJ1-2; 7 bases line up with TRBD1. V dropped 1 base and J dropped 7; count of bases not matched to a gene: 6. The CDR3 spans 14 residues. Germline V gene lookup returns CDR1 LGHNA and CDR2 YNFKEQ. Written as DNA, the CDR3 is TGTGCCAGCAGCCAAGGTGTGACAGGGCTTGGCTACACCTTC. Its translation is CASSQGVTGLGYTF.

The V gene is TRBV3-1 (or the pseudogene TRBV3-2), the J gene TRBJ1-1; tentative D call: TRBD1 (5 bases). The germline V gene encodes CDR1 LGHDT and CDR2 YNNKEL (reference sequence). The CDR3 length is 15 residues. The V gene lost 3 bases and the J gene lost 0 bases, with 11 bases spanning the gap. This CDR3 reads CASSQVTGMNTEAFF. CDR3 sequence (DNA): TGTGCCAGCAGCCAGGTTACAGGTATGAACACTGAAGCTTTCTTT.

The rearrangement uses TRBV9 and TRBJ1-4, with 7 positions matching TRBD1. Germline CDR1 is SGDLS and CDR2 is YYNGEE. CDR3 length: 15 amino acids. Trimming cost V 0 bases and J 5 bases; bases outside gene matches: 4. This CDR3 reads CASSVGGQMNEKLFF. Written as DNA, the CDR3 is TGTGCCAGCAGCGTAGGGGGACAGATGAATGAAAAACTGTTTTTT.